Below, 14 T cell receptor beta chains from the same sample are listed, as sequenced in a study of blood T cell repertoires in COVID-19 (dated by TCRdb to 2020 to 2022). Library preparation used the immunoSEQ multiplex PCR assay. The table was pulled from immuneACCESS by TCRdb, which kept in-frame rearrangements only. Such tables lose some clones; where checked, under half of the loss comes from unresolved V genes, and the rest has no known cause. For this sample the table gives roughly 350,000 clones, of which approximately 88% were detected only once. The ten largest make up 4% of the sample. What was sequenced was peripheral blood. These receptors were taken from a woman between 45 and 65 years old with active or convalescent COVID-19.

This chain uses TRBV28 with TRBJ1-2, with TRBD1 matching over 8 bases. The CDR3 has 15 residues. The trim removed 2 bases at V and 2 bases at J, leaving 4 bases unmatched. Per germline, CDR1 MDHEN and CDR2 SYDVKM. The DNA of the CDR3 is TGTGCCAGCAGTTTACATGGACAGGGAAACTATGGCTACACCTTC. It specifies CASSLHGQGNYGYTF.

The chain links TRBV4-1 to TRBJ2-5; TRBD1 matches at 7 bases. The CDR3 has 17 amino acids. CDR1 is MGHRA and CDR2 is YSYEKL in the germline V gene. Trimming removed 4 bases from V and 5 bases from J; junction bases left unmatched: 16. The CDR3 protein is CASSRTGLDRVMETQYF. The CDR3 bases are TGCGCCAGCAGCCGAACCGGTCTCGACAGGGTCATGGAGACCCAGTACTTC.

This sequence joins TRBV13 and TRBJ2-3; 10 nucleotides line up with TRBD2. J lost 4 bases, V lost 1 base, and 8 bases had no gene match. The CDR3 spans 17 residues. Germline V gene lookup returns CDR1 PRHDT and CDR2 FYEKMQ (reference sequence). DNA for the CDR3: TGTGCCAGCAGCTTAGATCCCCAAGCGGGGGGGGCAGATACGCAGTATTTT. Its protein is CASSLDPQAGGADTQYF.

This chain links TRBV4-3 with TRBJ2-3; 10 bases map to TRBD2. J lost 0 bases, V lost 1 base, and 7 bases had no gene match. In germline, CDR1 is LGHNA, CDR2 YSLEER. There are 18 residues in the CDR3. Here the CDR3 reads CASSQASGSRVSTDTQYF. The CDR3 DNA follows: TGCGCCAGCAGCCAAGCTAGCGGGAGCCGTGTGAGCACAGATACGCAGTATTTT.

The count of this clone is one. The V call is TRBV18, the J call TRBJ1-2; 10 nucleotides line up with TRBD1. From germline, CDR1 is KGHSH and CDR2 LQKENI. The V segment lost 4 bases and the J segment 6 bases; nucleotides outside the gene matches: 2. This CDR3 comprises 13 residues. CDR3 DNA sequence: TGTGCCAGCTCACTTGGGACAGGGGATGGCTACACCTTC. Protein product: CASSLGTGDGYTF.

This sequence joins TRBV4-2 and TRBJ1-5, with 7 positions matching TRBD1. Trimming cost V 1 base and J 13 bases; bases outside gene matches: 13. From germline, CDR1 is LGHNA and CDR2 YNFKEQ. The CDR3 spans 15 residues. CDR3 amino acids: CASSQGGGRVLFQHF. DNA for the CDR3: TGTGCCAGCAGCCAAGGAGGGGGCAGGGTGCTGTTTCAGCATTTT.

The genes are TRBV3-1 (or the pseudogene TRBV3-2) and TRBJ2-1; 13 nucleotides agree with TRBD2. The V and J ends lost 6 bases and 9 bases, in that order; junction bases with no gene match: 2. Germline V gives CDR1 LGHDT, CDR2 YNNKEL (reference sequence). The CDR3 runs 13 residues. The CDR3 reads CASRLAGGGEQFF. The CDR3 DNA sequence: TGTGCCAGCAGACTAGCGGGAGGGGGTGAGCAGTTCTTC.

The chain combines TRBV7-2 with TRBJ2-4; 10 bases align to TRBD1. Trimming took 2 bases from V and 1 from J; bases not matched to a gene: 2. The germline V gene has CDR1 SGHTA and CDR2 FQGNSA. This CDR3 region has 16 residues. The CDR3 here is CASSLRQGAAKNIQYF. DNA of the CDR3: TGTGCCAGCAGCTTACGACAGGGGGCGGCCAAAAACATTCAGTACTTC. Looking up the rest from reference TRBV7-2 and TRBJ2-4 gives the full variable domain: GAGVSQSPSNKVTEKGKDVELRCDPISGHTALYWYRQSLGQGLEFLIYFQGNSAPDKSGLPSDRFSAERTGGSVSTLTIQRTQQEDSAVYLCASSLRQGAAKNIQYFGAGTRLSVL.

About this clone itself: Other DNA sequences of this sample code for an identical CDR3. The chain recombines TRBV18 with TRBJ2-1; TRBD2 agrees at 7 bases. V lost 3 bases, J lost 4 bases, and 3 bases stayed unmatched. CDR1 and CDR2 from the germline V gene are KGHSH and LQKENI. This CDR3 comprises 14 residues. CDR3 amino acids: CASSPPSGYNEQFF. The CDR3 DNA sequence: TGTGCCAGCTCACCTCCTAGCGGTTACAATGAGCAGTTCTTC.

The chain recombines TRBV2 with TRBJ2-7; tentative D call: TRBD1 (5 bases). The CDR3 runs 16 residues. CDR1 is SNHLY and CDR2 is FYNNEI in the germline V gene. The V and J ends lost 7 bases and 0 bases respectively, with 19 bases between them. CDR3 sequence reads: CASTKTPTAVSYEQYF. CDR3 coding DNA: TGTGCCAGCACCAAAACCCCGACAGCCGTCTCCTACGAGCAGTACTTC.

J is TRBJ1-1 and V is TRBV29-1; TRBD1 agrees at 11 bases. CDR3 size: 12 residues. V lost 6 bases and J lost 5; bases outside the gene matches: 2. Germline V gene lookup returns CDR1 SQVTM and CDR2 ANQGSEA. CDR3 residues: CSVDRGRTEAFF. CDR3 nucleotides: TGCAGCGTGGACAGGGGGCGGACTGAAGCTTTCTTT.

The CDR3 nucleotides are TGCGCCAGCAGCCCCAAGGGGTATGACTACGAGCAGTACTTC. Translated: CASSPKGYDYEQYF. V gene TRBV5-1 combines with J gene TRBJ2-7, with a possible D match to TRBD1 (5 bases). V was shortened by 4 bases and J by 3 bases, with 14 bases between the two germline ends. Germline V gene data show CDR1 as SGHRS and CDR2 as YFSETQ. The CDR3 is 14 amino acids.

The chain is built from TRBV7-8 and TRBJ1-1; D gene unclear. The ends were cut back, 5 bases at V and 7 bases at J, with 8 bases in the middle. The CDR3 is 11 amino acids. Germline-derived CDR1 and CDR2 are SGHVS and FQNEAQ. CDR3 in DNA: TGTGCCAGCAGCCCCGGTAGTGAAGCTTTCTTT. This gives the protein CASSPGSEAFF.

This sequence joins TRBV5-1 and TRBJ1-5; 11 nucleotides line up with TRBD1. Losses at the gene ends were 4 bases for V and 6 bases for J; bases not matched to a gene: 6. The V gene's germline CDR1 is SGHRS and CDR2 YFSETQ. This CDR3 comprises 15 residues. CDR3 sequence reads: CASSAGQGVGQPQHF. CDR3 DNA sequence: TGCGCCAGCAGCGCGGGACAGGGGGTCGGTCAGCCCCAGCATTTT.